A single sample gave rise to the 14 T cell receptor beta chains below, sequenced in a study of OX40 agonist ivuxolimab in advanced cancers. Method: immunoSEQ multiplex PCR; TCRdb's copy keeps in-frame clones and lacks some. This table holds around 90,000 clones, 87% found once. Sequences were derived from CD4+ or CD8+ T cells sorted from blood, sampled in a trial of the OX40 agonist ivuxolimab. The origin of the receptors is an adult with an advanced solid tumor such as melanoma, head and neck, liver or kidney cancer.

Points on this clone: The same CDR3 can be traced to other DNA sequences in this sample. The rearrangement uses TRBV2 and TRBJ1-4; D gene unclear. The CDR3 spans 13 residues. CDR1 SNHLY and CDR2 FYNNEI come from the germline V gene. The ends were cut back, 3 bases at V and 7 bases at J, with 9 bases in the middle. In DNA, the CDR3 is TGTGCCAGCAGTGACGGAGGGCTTGAAAAACTGTTTTTT. Translating gives CASSDGGLEKLFF.

J is TRBJ2-7 and V is TRBV30, with 12 bases aligning to TRBD1. Germline CDR1 is GTSNPN and CDR2 is SVGIG (reference sequence). This CDR3 has 14 amino acids. V was clipped by 6 bases and J by 3 bases; unmatched bases: 6. CDR3 sequence reads: CACPGTGGFYEQYF. In DNA, the CDR3 is TGTGCCTGCCCCGGGACAGGGGGCTTCTACGAGCAGTACTTC. The full variable domain, rest sourced from reference TRBV30 and TRBJ2-7, is SQTIHQWPATLVQPVGSPLSLECTVEGTSNPNLYWYRQAAGRGLQLLFYSVGIGQISSEVPQNLSASRPQDRQFILSSKKLLLSDSGFYLCACPGTGGFYEQYFGPGTRLTVT.

This chain's CDR3 is CSVQGAGNTIYF. For the CDR3, the DNA is TGCAGCGTACAGGGGGCAGGAAACACCATATATTTT. The chain carries TRBV29-1 and TRBJ1-3, with 9 nucleotides matching TRBD1. This CDR3 comprises 12 residues. In germline, CDR1 is SQVTM, CDR2 ANQGSEA. The ends lost 6 bases at V and 4 bases at J; junction bases unmatched: 1.

The gene calls are TRBV27 and TRBJ1-1, with D hard to call. The CDR3 is 15 amino acids. V lost 1 base, J lost 4 bases, and 13 bases lay in between. From germline, CDR1 is MNHEY and CDR2 SMNVEV (reference sequence). The CDR3 DNA follows: TGTGCCAGCAGTTTATTCCCCGGACGGAGCACTGAAGCTTTCTTT. Protein sequence: CASSLFPGRSTEAFF.

The V gene is TRBV2, the J gene TRBJ2-3, with D uncertain. This CDR3 has 13 residues. Germline V gene lookup returns CDR1 SNHLY and CDR2 FYNNEI. The germline V and J ends were trimmed by 1 base and 2 bases, with 4 bases remaining between them. The CDR3 nucleotides are TGTGCCAGCAGTGAAGGGCTCACAGATACGCAGTATTTT. It translates to CASSEGLTDTQYF.

The rearrangement uses TRBV30 and TRBJ2-3, with D perhaps TRBD2 (5 bases). Germline loops: CDR1 GTSNPN, CDR2 SVGIG (reference sequence). The CDR3 sequence is 13 residues long. Trimming pared 1 base from V and 6 bases from J, leaving 11 bases between. CDR3 nucleotide sequence: TGTGCCTGGAGTGGACGGGGTGGGGATACGCAGTATTTT. Protein product: CAWSGRGGDTQYF.

The rearrangement uses TRBV29-1 and TRBJ2-2; 13 bases map to TRBD2. Unmatched junction bases numbered 9, after V lost 8 bases and J lost 0 bases. CDR1 SQVTM and CDR2 ANQGSEA come from the germline V gene. The CDR3 runs to 17 residues. As DNA, the CDR3 is TGCAGCATCGGGGGACTAGCGGGACGATCGAACACCGGGGAGCTGTTTTTT. It encodes CSIGGLAGRSNTGELFF.

The sample holds a few counts of this clone. This chain uses TRBV30 with TRBJ2-1; the D gene is possibly TRBD2 (5 bases). The CDR3 is 15 residues long. The ends were cut back, 2 bases at V and 5 bases at J, with 16 bases in the middle. Germline V CDR1 and CDR2: GTSNPN, SVGIG (reference sequence). In DNA form, the CDR3 reads TGTGCCTGGAGTCAGACTACCGGAGGTAACAATGAGCAGTTCTTC. Its protein is CAWSQTTGGNNEQFF.

The CDR3 is CASSPRTGNYGYTF. The CDR3 nucleotides read TGTGCCAGCAGCCCCCGGACAGGAAACTATGGCTACACCTTC. The rearrangement links TRBV5-8 to TRBJ1-2, with 7 bases that match TRBD1. The ends lost 4 bases at V and 2 bases at J; junction bases unmatched: 5. Germline assignment: CDR1 SGHTS and CDR2 YDEGEE. The CDR3 has 14 residues.

The rearrangement uses TRBV25-1 and TRBJ2-2, with D possibly matching TRBD1 (6 bases). V was shortened by 5 bases and J by 3 bases, with 10 bases between the two germline ends. In germline, CDR1 is MGHDK, CDR2 SYGVNS. The CDR3 consists of 14 residues. The CDR3 region has the DNA TGTGCCAGCAGTCCCACAGGGTACACCGGGGAGCTGTTTTTT. Its protein is CASSPTGYTGELFF.

This sequence joins TRBV6-1 and TRBJ1-5; D remains unclear. Trimming stripped 1 base from V and 3 bases from J, with 13 bases between. There are 16 residues in the CDR3. The germline V gene has CDR1 MNHNS and CDR2 SASEGT. The CDR3 is CASSEVGRLYNQPQHF. The CDR3 DNA reads TGTGCCAGCAGTGAAGTGGGTAGGCTGTACAATCAGCCCCAGCATTTT.

The chain carries TRBV7-2 and TRBJ2-1; TRBD1 agrees at 9 bases. The CDR3 has 15 residues. Losses at the gene ends were 4 bases for V and 4 bases for J; bases not matched to a gene: 5. The germline V gene encodes CDR1 SGHTA and CDR2 FQGNSA. The CDR3 spells CASSSDRGFYNEQFF. CDR3 sequence (DNA): TGTGCCAGCAGCTCCGACAGGGGGTTTTACAATGAGCAGTTCTTC.

This rearrangement joins TRBV19 to TRBJ2-7; a weak D match, TRBD2 (6 bases). V lost 8 bases to trimming and J lost 4 bases, with 18 bases between them. The CDR3 totals 14 residues. Germline values: CDR1 LNHDA, CDR2 SQIVND (reference sequence). The CDR3 region is CASSFAPGEYEQYF. Here the CDR3 DNA reads TGTGCCAGTTCGTTTGCACCGGGGGAATACGAGCAGTACTTC.

The V gene is TRBV4-3, the J gene TRBJ1-1; tentatively, D is TRBD1 (6 bases). The V end lost 4 bases, the J end lost 9 bases, and 18 bases lay between the germline ends. This CDR3 comprises 14 residues. The V gene's germline CDR1 is LGHNA and CDR2 YSLEER. CDR3 loop: CASSPGGPVSQAFF. The CDR3 nucleotides read TGCGCCAGCAGCCCCGGGGGGCCCGTGTCCCAAGCTTTCTTT.